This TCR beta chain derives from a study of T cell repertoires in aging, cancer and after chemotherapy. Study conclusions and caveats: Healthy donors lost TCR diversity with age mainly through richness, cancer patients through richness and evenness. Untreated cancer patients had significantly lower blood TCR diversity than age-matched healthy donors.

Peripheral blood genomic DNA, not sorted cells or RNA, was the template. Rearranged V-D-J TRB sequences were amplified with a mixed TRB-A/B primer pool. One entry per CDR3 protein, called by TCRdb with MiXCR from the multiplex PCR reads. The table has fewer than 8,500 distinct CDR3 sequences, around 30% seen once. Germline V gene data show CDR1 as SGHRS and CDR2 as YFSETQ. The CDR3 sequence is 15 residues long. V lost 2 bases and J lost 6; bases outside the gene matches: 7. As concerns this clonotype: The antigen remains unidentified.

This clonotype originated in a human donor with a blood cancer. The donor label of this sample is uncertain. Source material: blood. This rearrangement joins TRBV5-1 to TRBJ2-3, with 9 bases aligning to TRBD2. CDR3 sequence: CASSFRGGAGDTQYF. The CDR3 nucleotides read TGCGCCAGCAGCTTCCGCGGGGGGGCAGGGGATACGCAGTATTTT.